Below, one TCR beta chain is given with its context. The antigen remains unidentified. V gave up 4 bases and J gave up 0 bases, with 16 bases separating them. The CDR3 spans 17 residues. Per the germline V gene, CDR1 is MDHEN and CDR2 is SYDVKM. The sample comes from a study of cytomegalovirus exposure and HLA in healthy donors. Findings and limits, study-wide: Upon later analysis, HLA-associated TCR beta chains proved more clonally expanded than other, equally common chains. The dataset shows that most TCR sequences were rare, while some public TCRs occurred in many donors.

Use of 60 Vbeta and 13 Jbeta primers characterized the PCR. TCRdb's table, derived via immunoSEQ multiplex PCR, lists solely in-frame clones and lacks some. In the table there are over 130,000 clones, approximately 76% of which are singletons. The donors comprised healthy bone marrow donors. This clonotype was obtained from a man aged 35-49 years in good health and CMV-seronegative. The genes are TRBV28 and TRBJ1-5, with D maybe TRBD1 (5 bases). What was sequenced was PBMCs. The CDR3 nucleotides read TGTGCCAGCAGTTCCTATCGGGGGAATTATAGCAATCAGCCCCAGCATTTT. Translation: CASSSYRGNYSNQPQHF.